A single sample gave rise to the 27 T cell receptor beta chains below, sequenced in a study of response to subunit inactivated influenza vaccine. TCRdb called the RT-PCR reads again in MiXCR, with one record for every CDR3 protein. This sample has about 530,000 distinct CDR3 sequences, with approximately 10% found just once. Sequenced here: PBMCs from blood, sampled on the day of vaccination. The receptors originated from a man aged 45 to 65 who received an inactivated influenza vaccine.

The rearrangement joins TRBV5-1 to TRBJ2-1; possibly TRBD2 for D (5 bases). Germline CDR1 is SGHRS and CDR2 is YFSETQ. V was trimmed by 1 base and J by 6 bases, leaving 8 bases between them. This CDR3 is built from 13 residues. CDR3 in amino acids: CASSLFEGNEQFF. The CDR3 bases are TGCGCCAGCAGCTTGTTCGAGGGCAATGAGCAGTTCTTC.

J is TRBJ2-7 and V is TRBV3-1, with 10 bases identical to TRBD2. V lost 2 bases and J lost 2; bases outside the gene matches: 3. The germline gives CDR1 LGHDT, CDR2 YNNKEL (reference sequence). The CDR3 is made up of 15 amino acids. The CDR3 protein is CASSQITSGTYEQYF. Here the CDR3 DNA reads TGTGCCAGCAGCCAAATAACTAGCGGGACCTACGAGCAGTACTTC.

This clonotype has more than one count but fewer than ten. The gene calls are TRBV28 and TRBJ2-3; 11 bases agree with TRBD2. With V trimmed by 7 bases and J by 2 bases, 5 bases remained unmatched. CDR3 length: 15 residues. CDR1 is MDHEN, CDR2 SYDVKM, per germline. The CDR3 loop reads CASNELAGATDTQYF. The CDR3 DNA is TGTGCCAGCAATGAACTAGCGGGAGCCACAGATACGCAGTATTTT.

This clonotype was detected ten times or more. The chain employs TRBV7-9 and TRBJ2-5; 7 bases map to TRBD2. The CDR3 consists of 16 residues. V trimming: 5 bases; J trimming: 4 bases; junction bases outside the gene matches: 13. Germline CDR1 SEHNR, CDR2 FQNEAQ (reference sequence). This CDR3 reads CASSAPPRELRETQYF. The CDR3 DNA reads as TGTGCCAGCAGCGCCCCTCCGCGGGAGCTGAGAGAGACCCAGTACTTC.

J is TRBJ1-1 and V is TRBV11-2; no clear D. V lost 2 bases and J lost 7, with 11 bases in between. The length of the CDR3 is 13 residues. Germline V gives CDR1 SGHAT, CDR2 FQNNGV. CDR3: CASSLTARGEAFF. In DNA, the CDR3 is TGTGCCAGCAGCTTAACGGCGCGGGGTGAAGCTTTCTTT.

This clonotype was seen only a few times. The chain carries TRBV20-1 and TRBJ2-1; D is unclear. Trimming took 0 bases from V and 7 from J, leaving 16 bases between them. CDR1 is DFQATT, CDR2 SNEGSKA, per germline (reference sequence). CDR3 length: 15 residues. CDR3 coding DNA: TGCAGTGCTAGAGATTTTGGTAGTCGCTTAAATGAGCAGTTCTTC. Its translation is CSARDFGSRLNEQFF.

This chain uses TRBV12-3 or TRBV12-4 with TRBJ1-1; D possibly corresponds to TRBD1 (6 bases). Trimming left V 5 bases short and J 7 bases short, with 17 bases between. This CDR3 is built from 14 residues. CDR3: CASSLGGRANEAFF. The CDR3, as DNA: TGTGCCAGCAGTCTCGGGGGGCGGGCGAATGAAGCTTTCTTT.

This clonotype appeared many times. The chain uses TRBV12-3 or TRBV12-4 and TRBJ2-7; weak D call: TRBD1 (6 bases). The length of the CDR3 is 13 residues. Trimming took 5 bases from V and 4 from J, leaving 12 bases between them. The CDR3 DNA sequence: TGTGCCAGCAGTATCGGACAGAAATACGAGCAGTACTTC. Amino acids: CASSIGQKYEQYF.

This clonotype was seen more than once but under ten times. This chain links TRBV20-1 with TRBJ2-2; TRBD1 matches at 10 bases. The CDR3 is made up of 15 amino acids. The V segment lost 3 bases and the J segment 6 bases; nucleotides outside the gene matches: 7. Per the germline V gene, CDR1 is DFQATT and CDR2 is SNEGSKA (reference sequence). CDR3 amino acids: CSASPGQGGSGELFF. DNA for the CDR3: TGCAGTGCTAGTCCCGGACAGGGGGGGTCCGGGGAGCTGTTTTTT.

The chain is built from TRBV12-3 or TRBV12-4 and TRBJ1-5; D gene ambiguous. Trimming cost V 6 bases and J 3 bases, with 12 bases left between them. CDR3 length: 14 amino acids. CDR3 in amino acids: CASSPAGINQPQHF. As DNA, the CDR3 is TGTGCCAGCAGCCCAGCGGGCATCAATCAGCCCCAGCATTTT.

In this sample, this clonotype turned up many times. The J gene is TRBJ2-5, the V gene TRBV4-2; 11 positions match TRBD2. Trimming took 1 base from V and 5 from J; bases not matched to a gene: 6. The CDR3 length is 16 residues. The V gene's germline CDR1 is LGHNA and CDR2 YNFKEQ. The CDR3 protein is CASSQVAGGPEETQYF. The DNA of the CDR3 is TGTGCCAGCAGCCAAGTAGCGGGAGGGCCTGAGGAGACCCAGTACTTC.

The rearrangement joins TRBV24-1 to TRBJ2-3, with D perhaps matching TRBD1 (6 bases). The CDR3 runs to 12 residues. Germline V gene lookup returns CDR1 KGHDR and CDR2 SFDVKD. V was shortened by 1 base and J by 11 bases, with 9 bases between the two germline ends. CDR3 sequence (DNA): TGTGCCACCAGTGATTTCAGGGGTCGGCAGTATTTT. Its translation: CATSDFRGRQYF.

This clonotype was picked up a small number of times. J is TRBJ2-7 and V is TRBV7-6; the match to TRBD1 covers 10 bases. CDR3 length: 14 amino acids. The germline V gene encodes CDR1 SGHVS and CDR2 FNYEAQ. V trimming: 3 bases; J trimming: 6 bases; junction bases outside the gene matches: 5. CDR3 loop: CASSLPGTGVEQYF. CDR3 in DNA: TGTGCCAGCAGCTTGCCCGGGACAGGGGTCGAGCAGTACTTC.

V gene TRBV7-2 combines with J gene TRBJ2-3; a possible D gene is TRBD2 (6 bases). The CDR3 runs 14 residues. V was trimmed by 1 base and J by 7 bases, leaving 12 bases between them. The germline CDR1 and CDR2 sequences are SGHTA and FQGNSA. The CDR3 DNA is TGTGCCAGCAGCTTAGGTTGGGGGGAGTATACGCAGTATTTT. The encoded protein is CASSLGWGEYTQYF.

To note about this clonotype: The junction differs from germline at one of its ends, possibly a read error. The CDR3 sequence is CTSWSGSGGTYSSTDTQYF. In DNA, the CDR3 is TGTACCAGCTGGTCGGGTAGCGGGGGGACCTATTCGAGCACAGATACGCAGTATTTT. The rearrangement links TRBV2 to TRBJ2-3, with TRBD2 matching 10 bases. In germline, CDR1 is SNHLY, CDR2 FYNNEI. This CDR3 has 19 amino acids.

This chain connects TRBV7-8 to TRBJ2-1; D is unclear. CDR3 length equals 15 residues. CDR1 is SGHVS, CDR2 FQNEAQ, per germline. V was cut by 1 base and J by 1 base, with 8 bases left in between. Written as DNA, the CDR3 is TGTGCCAGCAGCTTAGGCTGGCGATCCTACAATGAGCAGTTCTTC. This sequence encodes CASSLGWRSYNEQFF. Full variable domain (remainder filled in from reference TRBV7-8 and TRBJ2-1): GAGVSQSPRYKVAKRGQDVALRCDPISGHVSLFWYQQALGQGPEFLTYFQNEAQLDKSGLPSDRFFAERPEGSVSTLKIQRTQQEDSAVYLCASSLGWRSYNEQFFGPGTRLTVL.

This clonotype has at least ten counts. The gene calls are TRBV5-1 and TRBJ2-1; D not certain. CDR1 SGHRS and CDR2 YFSETQ come from the germline V gene. V lost 3 bases, J lost 2 bases, and 15 bases lay in between. This CDR3 has 16 residues. CDR3 in amino acids: CASSWRPSRTYNEQFF. The CDR3 region has the DNA TGCGCCAGCAGCTGGAGACCGAGCCGTACCTACAATGAGCAGTTCTTC.

The rearrangement links TRBV28 to TRBJ2-2, with 8 bases aligning to TRBD1. This CDR3 has 22 residues. Trimming took 3 bases from V and 1 from J; bases not matched to a gene: 22. Looked up from germline, CDR1 is MDHEN and CDR2 is SYDVKM. CDR3 region: CASSLTAPTRTGPYLNTGELFF. The CDR3 DNA reads TGTGCCAGCAGTTTGACGGCACCAACGAGGACAGGGCCCTATTTGAACACCGGGGAGCTGTTTTTT.

V and J are TRBV11-2 and TRBJ1-1; 8 nucleotides agree with TRBD1. CDR3 length: 15 residues. V was clipped by 4 bases and J by 6 bases; unmatched bases: 10. Germline CDR1 and CDR2: SGHAT and FQNNGV. The CDR3 coding sequence is TGTGCCAGCAGCTCCCGACGGACAGGGTTGGCTGAAGCTTTCTTT. This encodes CASSSRRTGLAEAFF. The whole variable domain, remainder taken from reference TRBV11-2 and TRBJ1-1, is EAGVAQSPRYKIIEKRQSVAFWCNPISGHATLYWYQQILGQGPKLLIQFQNNGVVDDSQLPKDRFSAERLKGVDSTLKIQPAKLEDSAVYLCASSSRRTGLAEAFFGQGTRLTVV.

This clonotype was counted a few times. The rearrangement joins TRBV20-1 to TRBJ2-7; 9 nucleotides match TRBD1. The CDR3 loop spans 13 amino acids. Germline V gene lookup returns CDR1 DFQATT and CDR2 SNEGSKA (reference sequence). Losses at the gene ends were 3 bases for V and 6 bases for J; bases not matched to a gene: 6. CDR3 DNA sequence: TGCAGTGCTAGGCGGACAGGGGTTGCCGAGCAGTACTTC. Translating it yields CSARRTGVAEQYF.

Ten or more counts support this clonotype. The V call is TRBV20-1, the J call TRBJ2-3, with no clear D. V was shortened by 3 bases and J by 2 bases, with 9 bases between the two germline ends. The CDR3 is 13 amino acids. Germline V lookup: CDR1 DFQATT, CDR2 SNEGSKA (reference sequence). The CDR3 region is CSARTPFTDTQYF. The CDR3 DNA sequence: TGCAGTGCTAGGACACCATTCACAGATACGCAGTATTTT.

This chain joins TRBV20-1 and TRBJ2-1, with 12 nucleotides matching TRBD2. The CDR3 runs 15 residues. V gave up 6 bases and J gave up 4 bases; unmatched junction bases: 7. Germline lookup yields CDR1 DFQATT and CDR2 SNEGSKA (reference sequence). CDR3 protein: CSATSTSGGYNEQFF. In DNA, the CDR3 is TGCAGTGCCACGTCGACTAGCGGGGGTTACAATGAGCAGTTCTTC.

This clonotype came up many times. This chain links TRBV25-1 with TRBJ2-1, with 9 bases identical to TRBD1. The trim removed 4 bases at V and 4 bases at J, leaving 14 bases unmatched. The germline gives CDR1 MGHDK, CDR2 SYGVNS. CDR3 length equals 18 residues. CDR3 DNA sequence: TGTGCCAGCAGTGGGGGGCAGGACAGGGGCGCGCGATACAATGAGCAGTTCTTC. Its translation: CASSGGQDRGARYNEQFF.

The sample holds a few counts of this clonotype. The V call is TRBV12-3 or TRBV12-4, the J call TRBJ2-1; TRBD2 aligns across 15 bases. With 7 bases clipped from V and 0 bases from J, the junction kept 10 bases outside the gene matches. The CDR3 loop spans 19 amino acids. The CDR3 sequence is CASTLLGTSGGSSYNEQFF. In nucleotides, the CDR3 is TGTGCCAGCACCCTACTTGGGACTAGCGGGGGGAGCTCCTACAATGAGCAGTTCTTC.

This clonotype was counted ten times or more. The chain couples TRBV5-1 to TRBJ2-7, with 8 bases matching TRBD1. The V and J ends lost 1 base and 0 bases, in that order; junction bases with no gene match: 6. Germline CDR1 reads SGHRS; CDR2 reads YFSETQ. The CDR3 has 16 amino acids. CDR3 DNA: TGCGCCAGCAGCTTGCCTAGGGACAGGAGCTCCTACGAGCAGTACTTC. It is translated as CASSLPRDRSSYEQYF.

This clonotype was counted only a few times. The V and J genes are TRBV12-3 or TRBV12-4 and TRBJ2-3; 13 positions agree with TRBD2. The CDR3 consists of 19 residues. The V segment lost 6 bases and the J segment 0 bases; nucleotides outside the gene matches: 12. The CDR3 here is CASRSSPGLAGISTDTQYF. Here the CDR3 DNA reads TGTGCCAGCAGGTCATCGCCGGGACTAGCGGGGATAAGCACAGATACGCAGTATTTT.

The chain combines TRBV3-1 with TRBJ2-3; 12 bases are shared with TRBD2. The CDR3 extends over 17 amino acids. Germline-derived CDR1 and CDR2 are LGHDT and YNNKEL (reference sequence). V shed 0 bases, J shed 7 bases, and the junction held 8 bases outside the gene matches. The CDR3 here is CASSQDSRTSGRNTQYF. In DNA, the CDR3 is TGTGCCAGCAGCCAAGATAGCCGAACTAGCGGGAGGAATACGCAGTATTTT.